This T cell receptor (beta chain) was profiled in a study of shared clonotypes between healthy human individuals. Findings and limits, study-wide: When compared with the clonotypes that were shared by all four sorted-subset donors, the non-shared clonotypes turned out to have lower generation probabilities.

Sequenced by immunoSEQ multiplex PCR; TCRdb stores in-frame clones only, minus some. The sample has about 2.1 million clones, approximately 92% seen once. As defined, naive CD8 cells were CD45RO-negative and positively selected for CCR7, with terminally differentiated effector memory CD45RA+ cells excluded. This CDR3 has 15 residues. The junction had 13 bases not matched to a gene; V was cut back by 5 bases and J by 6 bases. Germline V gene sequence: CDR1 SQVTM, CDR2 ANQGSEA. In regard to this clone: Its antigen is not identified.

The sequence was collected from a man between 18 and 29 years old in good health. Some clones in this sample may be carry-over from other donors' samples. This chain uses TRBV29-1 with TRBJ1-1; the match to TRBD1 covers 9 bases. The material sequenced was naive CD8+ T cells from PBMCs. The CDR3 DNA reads TGCAGCGTTACAACGCTGGGACAGGGAAAACCTGAAGCTTTCTTT. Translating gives CSVTTLGQGKPEAFF.